This T cell receptor beta chain stems from a study of post-analysis software for immune sequencing data. The overall study: Relapsing-remitting, secondary progressive and progressive-relapsing courses of multiple sclerosis were included. General study results and limits: About five TRBV segments were more frequent in patients than controls; TRBV5-6, TRBV5-1 and TRBV20-1 belonged to this group. Diversity measured as normalized Chao1 was significantly lower in multiple sclerosis patients than in controls. F measure clustering grouped samples strongly by preparation batch.

This CDR3 has 13 amino acids. From germline, CDR1 is PRHDT and CDR2 FYEKMQ (reference sequence). V lost 5 bases and J lost 0, with 7 bases in between. Unique molecular identifiers were carried by the TCR beta cDNA libraries. When roughly 1 to 10 million T cells were used, they gave hundreds of thousands of cDNA molecules. TCRdb passed the PCR reads through MiXCR, listing each CDR3 protein once. The sample holds a few hundred thousand distinct CDR3 sequences, over 35% seen once. This clonotype was counted many times. Its specificity is unknown. The material sequenced was blood. This clonotype was obtained from a girl aged 10 to 17 with multiple sclerosis. V usage is TRBV13 and J usage is TRBJ1-1; D is possibly TRBD1 (5 bases). In DNA, the CDR3 is TGTGCCAGCAGCCCGACAGTGAACACTGAAGCTTTCTTT. This encodes CASSPTVNTEAFF.